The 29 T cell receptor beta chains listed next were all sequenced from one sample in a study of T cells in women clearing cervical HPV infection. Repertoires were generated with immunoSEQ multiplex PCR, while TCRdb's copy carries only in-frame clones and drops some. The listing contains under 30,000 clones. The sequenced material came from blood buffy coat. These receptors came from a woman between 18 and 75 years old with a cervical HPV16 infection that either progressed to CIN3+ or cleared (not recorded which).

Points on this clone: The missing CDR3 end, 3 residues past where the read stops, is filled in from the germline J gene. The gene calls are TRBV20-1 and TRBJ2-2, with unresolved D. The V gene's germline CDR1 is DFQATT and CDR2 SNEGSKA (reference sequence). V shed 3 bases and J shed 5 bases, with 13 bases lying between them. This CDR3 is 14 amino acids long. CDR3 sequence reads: CSARQAQGTGELFF. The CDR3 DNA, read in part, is TGCAGTGCTAGGCAGGCTCAAGGGACCGGGGAG.

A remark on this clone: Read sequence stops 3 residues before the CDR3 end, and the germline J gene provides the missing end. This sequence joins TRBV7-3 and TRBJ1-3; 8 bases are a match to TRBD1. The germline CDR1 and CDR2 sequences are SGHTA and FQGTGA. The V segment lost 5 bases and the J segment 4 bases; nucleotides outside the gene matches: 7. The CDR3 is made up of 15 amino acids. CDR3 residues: CASSPGTGVGNTIYF. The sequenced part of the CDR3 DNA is TGTGCCAGCAGCCCCGGGACAGGAGTAGGAAACACC.

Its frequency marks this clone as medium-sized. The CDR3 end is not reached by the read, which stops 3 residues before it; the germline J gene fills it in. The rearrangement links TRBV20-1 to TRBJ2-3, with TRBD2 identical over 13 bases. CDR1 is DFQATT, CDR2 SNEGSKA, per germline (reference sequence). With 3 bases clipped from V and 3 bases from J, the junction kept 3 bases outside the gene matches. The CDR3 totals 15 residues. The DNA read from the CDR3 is TGCAGTGCTAGGAGGACTAGCGGGGGTACAGATACG. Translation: CSARRTSGGTDT. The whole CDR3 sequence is CSARRTSGGTDTQYF.

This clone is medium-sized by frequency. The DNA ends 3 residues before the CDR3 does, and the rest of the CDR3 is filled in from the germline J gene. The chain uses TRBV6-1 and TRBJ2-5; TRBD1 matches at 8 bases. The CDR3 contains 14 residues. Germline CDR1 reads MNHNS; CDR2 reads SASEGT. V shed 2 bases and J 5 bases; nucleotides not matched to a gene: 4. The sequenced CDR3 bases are TGTGCCAGCAGTGAATCAGGGGGCGGGGAGACC. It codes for CASSESGGGET. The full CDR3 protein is CASSESGGGETQYF.

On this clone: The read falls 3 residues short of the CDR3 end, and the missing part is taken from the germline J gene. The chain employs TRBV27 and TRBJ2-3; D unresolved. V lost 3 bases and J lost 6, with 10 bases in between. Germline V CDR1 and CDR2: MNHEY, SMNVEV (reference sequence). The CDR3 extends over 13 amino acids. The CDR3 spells CASSFGSVDTQYF. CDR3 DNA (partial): TGTGCCAGCAGTTTCGGGTCAGTCGATACG.

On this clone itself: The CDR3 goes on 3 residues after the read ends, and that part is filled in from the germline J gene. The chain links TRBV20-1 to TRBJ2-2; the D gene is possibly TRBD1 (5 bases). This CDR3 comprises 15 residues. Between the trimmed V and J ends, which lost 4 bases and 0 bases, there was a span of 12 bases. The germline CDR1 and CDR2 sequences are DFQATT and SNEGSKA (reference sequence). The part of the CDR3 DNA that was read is TGCAGTGCTAACGGCAGGGCACCGAACACCGGGGAG. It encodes CSANGRAPNTGE. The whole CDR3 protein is CSANGRAPNTGELFF.

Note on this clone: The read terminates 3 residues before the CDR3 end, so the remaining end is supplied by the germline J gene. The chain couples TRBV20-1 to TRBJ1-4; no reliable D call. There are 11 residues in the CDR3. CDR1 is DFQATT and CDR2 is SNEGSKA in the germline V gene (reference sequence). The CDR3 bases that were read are TGCAGTGCATACGACAATTCACCA. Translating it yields CSAYDNSP. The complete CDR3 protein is CSAYDNSPLFF.

The sequenced part of the CDR3 DNA is TGCGCCAGCAGCCAAGTCTTCCAGACAGATACG. This gives the protein CASSQVFQTDT. Given in full, the CDR3 is CASSQVFQTDTQYF. This chain uses TRBV4-1 with TRBJ2-3; D gene ambiguous. With the read ending 3 residues before the CDR3 end, the germline J gene is used to fill in that end. Germline CDR1 reads MGHRA; CDR2 reads YSYEKL. This CDR3 has 14 amino acids. Between the trimmed V and J ends, which lost 1 base and 3 bases, there was a span of 8 bases.

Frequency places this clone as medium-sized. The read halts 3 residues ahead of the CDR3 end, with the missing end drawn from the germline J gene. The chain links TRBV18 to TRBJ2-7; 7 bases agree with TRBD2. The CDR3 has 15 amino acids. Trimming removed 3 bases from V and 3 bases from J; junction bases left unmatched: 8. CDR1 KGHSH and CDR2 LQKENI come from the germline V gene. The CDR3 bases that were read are TGTGCCAGCTCACCCCCTTCAGCGGGGCTCTACGAG. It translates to CASSPPSAGLYE. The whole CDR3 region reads CASSPPSAGLYEQYF.

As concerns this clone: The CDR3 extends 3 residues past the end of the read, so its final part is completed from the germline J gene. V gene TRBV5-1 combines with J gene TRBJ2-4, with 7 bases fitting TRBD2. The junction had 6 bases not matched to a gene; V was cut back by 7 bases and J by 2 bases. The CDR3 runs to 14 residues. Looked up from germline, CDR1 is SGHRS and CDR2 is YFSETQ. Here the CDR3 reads CASGGGNPKNIQYF. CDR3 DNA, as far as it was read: TGCGCCAGCGGGGGGGGGAATCCCAAAAACATT.

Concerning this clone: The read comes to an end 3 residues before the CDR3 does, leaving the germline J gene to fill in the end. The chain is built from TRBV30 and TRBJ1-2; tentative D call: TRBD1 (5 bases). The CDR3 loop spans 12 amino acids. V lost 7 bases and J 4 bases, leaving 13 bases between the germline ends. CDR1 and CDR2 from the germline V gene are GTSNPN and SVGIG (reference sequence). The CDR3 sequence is CASDKIPYGYTF. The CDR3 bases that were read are TGTGCCTCGGACAAGATCCCCTATGGC.

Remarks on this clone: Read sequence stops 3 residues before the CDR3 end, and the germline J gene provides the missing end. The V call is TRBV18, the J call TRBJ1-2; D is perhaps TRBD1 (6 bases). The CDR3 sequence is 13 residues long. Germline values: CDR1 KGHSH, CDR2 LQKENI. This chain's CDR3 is CASSPPGHLNYTF. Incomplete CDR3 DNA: TGTGCCAGCTCACCGCCGGGACATTTGAAC.

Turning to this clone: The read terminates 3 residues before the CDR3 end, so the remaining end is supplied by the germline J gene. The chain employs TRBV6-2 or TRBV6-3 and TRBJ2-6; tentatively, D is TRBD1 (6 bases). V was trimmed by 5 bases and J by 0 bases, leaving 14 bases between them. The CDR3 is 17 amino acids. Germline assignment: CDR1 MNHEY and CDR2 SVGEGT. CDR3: CASSPTTGTSGANVLTF. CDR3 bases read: TGTGCCAGCAGTCCCACGACAGGAACCTCTGGGGCCAACGTC.

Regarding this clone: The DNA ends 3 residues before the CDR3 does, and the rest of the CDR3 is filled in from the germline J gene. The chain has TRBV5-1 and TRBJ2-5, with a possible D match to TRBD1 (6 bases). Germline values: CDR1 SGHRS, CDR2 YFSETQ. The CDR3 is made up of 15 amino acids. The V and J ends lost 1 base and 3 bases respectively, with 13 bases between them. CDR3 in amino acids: CASSLRGNREETQYF. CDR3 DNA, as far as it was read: TGCGCCAGCAGCTTGCGGGGAAACAGGGAAGAGACC.

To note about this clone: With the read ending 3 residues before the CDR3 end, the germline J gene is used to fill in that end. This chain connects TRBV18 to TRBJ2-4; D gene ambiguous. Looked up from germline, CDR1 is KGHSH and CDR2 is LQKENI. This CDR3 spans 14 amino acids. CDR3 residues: CASSPKTENYGQYF. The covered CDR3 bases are TGTGCCAGCTCACCGAAGACTGAGAACTATGGT.

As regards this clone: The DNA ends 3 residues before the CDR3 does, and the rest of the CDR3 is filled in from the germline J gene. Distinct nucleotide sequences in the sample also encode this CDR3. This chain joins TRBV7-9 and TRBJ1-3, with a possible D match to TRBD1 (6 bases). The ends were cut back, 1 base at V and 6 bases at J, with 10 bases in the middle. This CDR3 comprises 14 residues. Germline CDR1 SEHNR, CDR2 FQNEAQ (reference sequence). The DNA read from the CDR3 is TGTGCCAGCAGCTTAGAGGGGGAAGAAAACACC. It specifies CASSLEGEENT. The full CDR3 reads CASSLEGEENTIYF.

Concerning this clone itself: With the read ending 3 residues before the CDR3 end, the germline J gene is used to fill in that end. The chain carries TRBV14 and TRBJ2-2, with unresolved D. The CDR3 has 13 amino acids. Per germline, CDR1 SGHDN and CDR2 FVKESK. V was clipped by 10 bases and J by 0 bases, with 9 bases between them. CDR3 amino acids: CATLSSNTGELFF. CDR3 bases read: TGTGCCACCCTAAGTTCGAACACCGGGGAG.

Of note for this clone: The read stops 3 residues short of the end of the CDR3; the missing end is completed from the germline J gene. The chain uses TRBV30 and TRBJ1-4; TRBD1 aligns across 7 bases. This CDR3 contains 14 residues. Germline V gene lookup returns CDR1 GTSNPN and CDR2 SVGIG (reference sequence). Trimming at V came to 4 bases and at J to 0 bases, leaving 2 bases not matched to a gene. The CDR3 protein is CAWTGGPTNEKLFF. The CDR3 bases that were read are TGTGCCTGGACAGGGGGGCCAACTAATGAAAAA.

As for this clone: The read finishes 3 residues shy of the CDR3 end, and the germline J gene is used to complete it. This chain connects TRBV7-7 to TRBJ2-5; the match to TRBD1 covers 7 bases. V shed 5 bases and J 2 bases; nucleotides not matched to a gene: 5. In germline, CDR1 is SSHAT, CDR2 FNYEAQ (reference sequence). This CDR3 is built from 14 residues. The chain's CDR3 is CASSIGTAQETQYF. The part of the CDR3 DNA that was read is TGTGCCAGCAGCATTGGGACAGCACAAGAGACC. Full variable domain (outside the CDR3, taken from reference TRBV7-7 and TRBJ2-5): GAGVSQSPRYKVTKRGQDVTLRCDPISSHATLYWYQQALGQGPEFLTYFNYEAQPDKSGLPSDRFSAERPEGSISTLTIQRTEQRDSAMYRCASSIGTAQETQYFGPGTRLLVL.

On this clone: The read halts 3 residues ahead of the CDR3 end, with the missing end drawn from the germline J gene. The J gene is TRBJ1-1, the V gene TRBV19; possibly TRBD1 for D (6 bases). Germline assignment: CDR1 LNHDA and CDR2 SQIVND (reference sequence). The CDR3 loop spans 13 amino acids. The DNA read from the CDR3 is TGTGCCAGTAGTATGGGGGCACAGGATTGG. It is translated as CASSMGAQDW. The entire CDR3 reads CASSMGAQDWAFF.

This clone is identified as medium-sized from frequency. The CDR3 loop reads CASSDTGNWSLSGANVLTF. CDR3 DNA, as far as it was read: TGCGCCAGCAGTGATACAGGGAATTGGAGCCTCTCTGGGGCCAACGTC. The chain has TRBV10-1 and TRBJ2-6, with D perhaps TRBD1 (6 bases). The read finishes 3 residues shy of the CDR3 end, and the germline J gene is used to complete it. The CDR3 covers 19 residues. Trimming took off 3 bases at V and 0 bases at J, with 18 bases between the two ends. CDR1 and CDR2 from the germline V gene are WNHNN and SYGVQD (reference sequence).

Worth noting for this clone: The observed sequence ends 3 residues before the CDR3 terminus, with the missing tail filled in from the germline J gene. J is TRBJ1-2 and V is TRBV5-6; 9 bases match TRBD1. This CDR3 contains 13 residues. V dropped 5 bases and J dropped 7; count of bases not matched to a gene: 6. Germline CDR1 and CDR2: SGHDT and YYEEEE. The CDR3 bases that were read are TGTGCCAGCAGAAAAACAGGGGGCGGTGGC. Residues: CASRKTGGGG. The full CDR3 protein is CASRKTGGGGYTF.

The chain's CDR3 is CASSLGGGTETQYF. CDR3 DNA (partial): TGTGCCAGCAGCTTAGGGGGGGGGACGGAGACC. The V and J genes are TRBV7-3 and TRBJ2-5; 7 bases are a match to TRBD2. Read sequence stops 3 residues before the CDR3 end, and the germline J gene provides the missing end. The CDR3 runs to 14 residues. Per germline, CDR1 SGHTA and CDR2 FQGTGA. V lost 2 bases, J lost 5 bases, and 5 bases stayed unmatched.

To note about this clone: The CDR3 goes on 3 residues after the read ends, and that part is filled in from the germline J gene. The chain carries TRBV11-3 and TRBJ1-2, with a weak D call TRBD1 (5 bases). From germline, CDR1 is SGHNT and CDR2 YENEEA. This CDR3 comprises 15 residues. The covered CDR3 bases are TGTGCCAGCAGCTCGGGGGGTATTGGCACAGATACC. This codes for CASSSGGIGTDT. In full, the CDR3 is CASSSGGIGTDTYTF.

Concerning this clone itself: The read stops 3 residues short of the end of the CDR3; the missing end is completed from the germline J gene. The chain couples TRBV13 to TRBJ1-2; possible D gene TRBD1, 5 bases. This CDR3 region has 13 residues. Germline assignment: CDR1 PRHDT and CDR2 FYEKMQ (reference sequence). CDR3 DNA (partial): TGTGCCAGCAGCTTAGCCTCCCGGGGGGGC. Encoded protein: CASSLASRGG. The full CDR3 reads CASSLASRGGYTF.

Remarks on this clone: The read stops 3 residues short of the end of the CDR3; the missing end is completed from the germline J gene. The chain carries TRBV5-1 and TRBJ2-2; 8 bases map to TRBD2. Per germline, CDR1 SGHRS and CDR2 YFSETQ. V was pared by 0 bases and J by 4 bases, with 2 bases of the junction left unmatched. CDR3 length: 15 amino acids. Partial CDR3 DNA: TGCGCCAGCAGCTTGGACGGGGGGGGCACCGGGGAG. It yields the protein CASSLDGGGTGE. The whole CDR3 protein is CASSLDGGGTGELFF. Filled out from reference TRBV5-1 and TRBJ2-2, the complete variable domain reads KAGVTQTPRYLIKTRGQQVTLSCSPISGHRSVSWYQQTPGQGLQFLFEYFSETQRNKGNFPGRFSGRQFSNSRSEMNVSTLELGDSALYLCASSLDGGGTGELFFGEGSRLTVL.

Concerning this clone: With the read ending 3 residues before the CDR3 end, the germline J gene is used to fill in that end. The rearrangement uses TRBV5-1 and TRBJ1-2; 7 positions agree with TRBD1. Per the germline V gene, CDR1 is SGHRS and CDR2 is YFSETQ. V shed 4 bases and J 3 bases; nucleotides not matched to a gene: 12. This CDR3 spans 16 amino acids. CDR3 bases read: TGCGCCAGCAGCACCTACGAGGGGGCTCCTGACTATGGC. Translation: CASSTYEGAPDYG. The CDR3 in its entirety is CASSTYEGAPDYGYTF.

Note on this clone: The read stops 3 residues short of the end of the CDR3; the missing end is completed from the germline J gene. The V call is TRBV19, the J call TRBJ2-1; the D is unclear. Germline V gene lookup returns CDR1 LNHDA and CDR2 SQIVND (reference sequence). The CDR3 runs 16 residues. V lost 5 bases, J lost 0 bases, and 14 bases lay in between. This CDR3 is CASSSPGQSSYNEQFF. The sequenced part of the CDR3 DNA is TGTGCCAGTAGTTCCCCTGGCCAGAGCTCCTACAATGAG.

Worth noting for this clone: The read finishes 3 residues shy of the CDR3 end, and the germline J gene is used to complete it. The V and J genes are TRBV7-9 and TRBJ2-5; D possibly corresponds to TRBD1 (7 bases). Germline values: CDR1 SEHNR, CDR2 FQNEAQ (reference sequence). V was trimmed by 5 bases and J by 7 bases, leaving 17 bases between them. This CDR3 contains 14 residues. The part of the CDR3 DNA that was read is TGTGCCAGCAGCCCTAGGGGGGACAGCTTGACC. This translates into CASSPRGDSLT. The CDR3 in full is CASSPRGDSLTQYF. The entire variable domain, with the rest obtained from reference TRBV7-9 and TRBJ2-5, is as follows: DTGVSQNPRHKITKRGQNVTFRCDPISEHNRLYWYRQTLGQGPEFLTYFQNEAQLEKSRLLSDRFSAERPKGSFSTLEIQRTEQGDSAMYLCASSPRGDSLTQYFGPGTRLLVL.